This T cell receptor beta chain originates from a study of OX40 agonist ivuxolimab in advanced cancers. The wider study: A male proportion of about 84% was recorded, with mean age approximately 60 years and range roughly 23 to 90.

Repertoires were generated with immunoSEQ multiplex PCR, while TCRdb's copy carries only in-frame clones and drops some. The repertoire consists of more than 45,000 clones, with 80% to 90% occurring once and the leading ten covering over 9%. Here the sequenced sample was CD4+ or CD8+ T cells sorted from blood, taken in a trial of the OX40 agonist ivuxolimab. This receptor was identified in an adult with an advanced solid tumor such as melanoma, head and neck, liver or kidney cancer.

The CDR3 DNA follows: TGTGCCAGCAGCTCCCGGCGGGGACCCCGGGGGAACACTGAAGCTTTCTTT. Encoded protein: CASSSRRGPRGNTEAFF. V gene TRBV7-9 combines with J gene TRBJ1-1; possibly TRBD1 for D (5 bases). Per the germline V gene, CDR1 is SEHNR and CDR2 is FQNEAQ (reference sequence). The CDR3 has 17 residues. V was shortened by 4 bases and J by 1 base, with 19 bases between the two germline ends.